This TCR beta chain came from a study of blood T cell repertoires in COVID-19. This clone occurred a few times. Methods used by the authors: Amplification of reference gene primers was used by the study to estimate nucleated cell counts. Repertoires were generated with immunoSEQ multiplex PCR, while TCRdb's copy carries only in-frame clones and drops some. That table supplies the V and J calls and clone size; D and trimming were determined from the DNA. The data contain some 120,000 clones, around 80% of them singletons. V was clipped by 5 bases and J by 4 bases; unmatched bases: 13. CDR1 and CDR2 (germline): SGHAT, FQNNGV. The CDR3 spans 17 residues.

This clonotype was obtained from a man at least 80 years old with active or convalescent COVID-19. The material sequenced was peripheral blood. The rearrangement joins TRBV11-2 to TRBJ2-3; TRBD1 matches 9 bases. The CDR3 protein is CASSRNIQGAGSDTQYF. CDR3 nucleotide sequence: TGTGCCAGCAGCCGTAATATACAGGGGGCAGGATCAGATACGCAGTATTTT.